This T cell receptor beta chain was sequenced in a study of blood T cells in healthy people across ages. Between the trimmed V and J ends, which lost 8 bases and 3 bases, there was a span of 19 bases. CDR1 is MGHRA, CDR2 YSYEKL, per germline. CDR3 size: 15 residues. A second PCR of roughly 7 to 11 cycles used a sample-barcoded 5' primer and a J-beta primer mix. Tags on each cDNA molecule came from a template-switch adaptor with 12 random nucleotides. TCRdb re-analysed the 5' RACE reads in MiXCR, keeping a single row per CDR3 protein. The sample has approximately 600,000 distinct CDR3 sequences, about 54% seen once.

The specimen sequenced was blood. The receptor was derived from a man aged 55 to 70 in good health. This chain joins TRBV4-1 and TRBJ1-2; weak D call: TRBD1 (6 bases). The CDR3 DNA reads as TGCGCCAGCGAGGATGTGTCAGCAGGGGACTATGGCTACACCTTC. It yields the protein CASEDVSAGDYGYTF.